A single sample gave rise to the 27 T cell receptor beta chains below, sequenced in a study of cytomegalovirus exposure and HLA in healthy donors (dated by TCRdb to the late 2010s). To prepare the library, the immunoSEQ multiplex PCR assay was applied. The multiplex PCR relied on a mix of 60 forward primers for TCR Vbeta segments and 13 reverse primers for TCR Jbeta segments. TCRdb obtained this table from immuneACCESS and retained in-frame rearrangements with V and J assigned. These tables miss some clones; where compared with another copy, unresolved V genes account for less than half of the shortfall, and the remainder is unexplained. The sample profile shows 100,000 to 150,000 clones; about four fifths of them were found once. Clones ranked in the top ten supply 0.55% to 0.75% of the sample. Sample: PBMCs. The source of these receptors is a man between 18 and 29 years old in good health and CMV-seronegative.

CDR3 protein: CASSSRFTGGRPDTQYF. Written as DNA, the CDR3 is TGTGCCAGCAGCTCCCGATTTACAGGGGGCCGTCCAGATACGCAGTATTTT. V usage is TRBV7-2 and J usage is TRBJ2-3, with TRBD1 matching 9 bases. This CDR3 is built from 17 residues. CDR1 is SGHTA, CDR2 FQGNSA, per germline. V gave up 4 bases and J gave up 4 bases; unmatched junction bases: 12. The full variable domain, in which reference TRBV7-2 and TRBJ2-3 provide the parts outside the CDR3, is GAGVSQSPSNKVTEKGKDVELRCDPISGHTALYWYRQSLGQGLEFLIYFQGNSAPDKSGLPSDRFSAERTGGSVSTLTIQRTQQEDSAVYLCASSSRFTGGRPDTQYFGPGTRLTVL.

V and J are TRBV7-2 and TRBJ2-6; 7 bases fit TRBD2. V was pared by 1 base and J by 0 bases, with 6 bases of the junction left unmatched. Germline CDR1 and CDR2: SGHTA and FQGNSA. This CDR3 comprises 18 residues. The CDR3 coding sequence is TGTGCCAGCAGCTTAGTATCTAGCGGAAACTCTGGGGCCAACGTCCTGACTTTC. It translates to CASSLVSSGNSGANVLTF.

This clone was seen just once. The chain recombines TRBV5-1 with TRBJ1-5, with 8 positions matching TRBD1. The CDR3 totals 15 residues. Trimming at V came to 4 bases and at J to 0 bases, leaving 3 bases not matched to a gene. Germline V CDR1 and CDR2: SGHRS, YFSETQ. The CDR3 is CASSTGTGSNQPQHF. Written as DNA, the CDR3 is TGCGCCAGCAGCACCGGGACAGGTAGCAATCAGCCCCAGCATTTT.

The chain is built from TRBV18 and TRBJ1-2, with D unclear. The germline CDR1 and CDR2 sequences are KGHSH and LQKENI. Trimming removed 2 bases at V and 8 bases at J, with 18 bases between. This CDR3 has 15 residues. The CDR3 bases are TGTGCCAGCTCACCATCGGCCTCCAGTGTGAGGGGCTACACCTTC. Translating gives CASSPSASSVRGYTF.

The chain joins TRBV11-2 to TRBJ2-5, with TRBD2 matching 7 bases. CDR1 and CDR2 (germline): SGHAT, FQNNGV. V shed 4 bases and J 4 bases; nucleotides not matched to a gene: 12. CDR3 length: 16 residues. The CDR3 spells CASSSAPGLILETQYF. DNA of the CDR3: TGTGCCAGCAGCTCAGCTCCGGGACTAATACTAGAGACCCAGTACTTC. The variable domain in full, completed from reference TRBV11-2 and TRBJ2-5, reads EAGVAQSPRYKIIEKRQSVAFWCNPISGHATLYWYQQILGQGPKLLIQFQNNGVVDDSQLPKDRFSAERLKGVDSTLKIQPAKLEDSAVYLCASSSAPGLILETQYFGPGTRLLVL.

The CDR3 is CASSLEDRRSYEQYF. CDR3 DNA sequence: TGTGCCAGCAGCTTAGAAGACAGGCGCTCCTACGAGCAGTACTTC. The rearrangement uses TRBV7-9 and TRBJ2-7; D might be TRBD1 (6 bases). The CDR3 is 15 amino acids. CDR1 and CDR2 (germline): SEHNR, FQNEAQ (reference sequence). V dropped 1 base and J dropped 0 bases, with 10 bases sitting between them. Looking up the rest from reference TRBV7-9 and TRBJ2-7 gives the full variable domain: DTGVSQNPRHKITKRGQNVTFRCDPISEHNRLYWYRQTLGQGPEFLTYFQNEAQLEKSRLLSDRFSAERPKGSFSTLEIQRTEQGDSAMYLCASSLEDRRSYEQYFGPGTRLTVT.

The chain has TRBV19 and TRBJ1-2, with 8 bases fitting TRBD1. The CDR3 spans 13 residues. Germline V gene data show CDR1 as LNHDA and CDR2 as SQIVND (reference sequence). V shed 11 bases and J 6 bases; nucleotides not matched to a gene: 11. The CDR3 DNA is TGTGCCGGAACTTCGACAGGGGAAGATGGCTACACCTTC. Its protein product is CAGTSTGEDGYTF. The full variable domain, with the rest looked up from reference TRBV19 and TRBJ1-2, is DGGITQSPKYLFRKEGQNVTLSCEQNLNHDAMYWYRQDPGQGLRLIYYSQIVNDFQKGDIAEGYSVSREKKESFPLTVTSAQKNPTAFYLCAGTSTGEDGYTFGSGTRLTVV.

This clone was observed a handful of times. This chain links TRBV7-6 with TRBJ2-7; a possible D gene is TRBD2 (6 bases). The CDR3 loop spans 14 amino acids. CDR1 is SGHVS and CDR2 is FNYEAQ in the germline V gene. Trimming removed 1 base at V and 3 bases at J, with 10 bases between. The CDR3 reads CASSLGGVIYEQYF. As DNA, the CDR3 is TGTGCCAGCAGCTTAGGGGGGGTGATCTACGAGCAGTACTTC. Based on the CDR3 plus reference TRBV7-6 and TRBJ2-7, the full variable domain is GAGVSQSPRYKVTKRGQDVALRCDPISGHVSLYWYRQALGQGPEFLTYFNYEAQQDKSGLPNDRFSAERPEGSISTLTIQRTEQRDSAMYRCASSLGGVIYEQYFGPGTRLTVT.

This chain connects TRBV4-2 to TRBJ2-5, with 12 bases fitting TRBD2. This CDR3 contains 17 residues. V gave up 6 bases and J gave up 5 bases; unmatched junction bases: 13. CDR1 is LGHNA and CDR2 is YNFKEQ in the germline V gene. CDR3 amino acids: CASRPIRLAGARETQYF. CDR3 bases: TGTGCCAGCAGACCAATCCGACTAGCGGGGGCCCGGGAGACCCAGTACTTC.

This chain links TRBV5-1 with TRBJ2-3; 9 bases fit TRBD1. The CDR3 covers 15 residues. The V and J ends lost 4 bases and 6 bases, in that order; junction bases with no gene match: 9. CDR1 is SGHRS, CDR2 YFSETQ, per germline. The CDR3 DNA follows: TGCGCCAGCAGCAGGGACAGGGAAGTTGCGGATACGCAGTATTTT. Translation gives CASSRDREVADTQYF.

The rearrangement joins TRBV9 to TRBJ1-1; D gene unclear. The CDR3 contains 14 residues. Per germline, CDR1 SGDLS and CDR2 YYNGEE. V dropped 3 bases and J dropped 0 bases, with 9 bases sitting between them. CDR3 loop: CASSAQALNTEAFF. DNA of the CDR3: TGTGCCAGCAGCGCTCAGGCTTTGAACACTGAAGCTTTCTTT.

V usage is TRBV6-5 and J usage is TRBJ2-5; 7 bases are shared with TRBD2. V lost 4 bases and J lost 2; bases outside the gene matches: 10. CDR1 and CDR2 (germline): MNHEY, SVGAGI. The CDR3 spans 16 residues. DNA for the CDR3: TGTGCCAGCAGTTCGGAGGGTCTAGCGGTTCAAGAGACCCAGTACTTC. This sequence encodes CASSSEGLAVQETQYF.

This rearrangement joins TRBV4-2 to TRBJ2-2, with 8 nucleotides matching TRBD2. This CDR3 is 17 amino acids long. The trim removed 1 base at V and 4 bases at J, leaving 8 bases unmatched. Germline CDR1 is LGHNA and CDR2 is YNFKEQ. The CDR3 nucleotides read TGTGCCAGCAGCCAAGCCGAACGGGGGGGCGGCACCGGGGAGCTGTTTTTT. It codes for CASSQAERGGGTGELFF.

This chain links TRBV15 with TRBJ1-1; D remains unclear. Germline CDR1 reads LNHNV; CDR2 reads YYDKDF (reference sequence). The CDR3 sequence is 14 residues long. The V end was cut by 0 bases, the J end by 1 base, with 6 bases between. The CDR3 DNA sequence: TGTGCCACCAGCAGAGATTACAAGAACACTGAAGCTTTCTTT. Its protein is CATSRDYKNTEAFF.

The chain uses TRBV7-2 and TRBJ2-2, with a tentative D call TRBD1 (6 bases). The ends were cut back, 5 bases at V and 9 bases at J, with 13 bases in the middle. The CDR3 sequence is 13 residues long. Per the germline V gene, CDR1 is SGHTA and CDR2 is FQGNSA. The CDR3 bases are TGTGCCAGCAGCCCACAGGGAAGAAGGGAGCTGTTTTTT. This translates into CASSPQGRRELFF. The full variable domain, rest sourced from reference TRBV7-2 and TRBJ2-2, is GAGVSQSPSNKVTEKGKDVELRCDPISGHTALYWYRQSLGQGLEFLIYFQGNSAPDKSGLPSDRFSAERTGGSVSTLTIQRTQQEDSAVYLCASSPQGRRELFFGEGSRLTVL.

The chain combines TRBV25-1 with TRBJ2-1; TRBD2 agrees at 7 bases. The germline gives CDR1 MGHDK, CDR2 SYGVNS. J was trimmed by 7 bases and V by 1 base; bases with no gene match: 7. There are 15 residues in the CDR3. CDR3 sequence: CASSEFGGVRNEQFF. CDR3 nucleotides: TGTGCCAGCAGTGAATTTGGGGGGGTAAGAAATGAGCAGTTCTTC.

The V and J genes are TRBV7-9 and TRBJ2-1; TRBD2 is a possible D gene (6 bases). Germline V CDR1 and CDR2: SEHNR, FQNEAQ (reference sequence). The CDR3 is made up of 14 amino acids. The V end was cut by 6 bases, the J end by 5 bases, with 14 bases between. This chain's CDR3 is CASRRDPSHNEQFF. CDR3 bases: TGTGCCAGCAGGCGGGACCCTTCTCACAATGAGCAGTTCTTC.

The CDR3 bases are TGCGCCAGCACAGACGGGACTAGCGGGAGCACAGATACGCAGTATTTT. Translated, it gives CASTDGTSGSTDTQYF. The V call is TRBV10-2, the J call TRBJ2-3, with 12 bases fitting TRBD2. Germline CDR1 WSHSY, CDR2 SAAADI. This CDR3 spans 16 amino acids. The V gene end was trimmed by 7 bases and the J gene end by 0 bases; junction bases not matched to a gene: 5.

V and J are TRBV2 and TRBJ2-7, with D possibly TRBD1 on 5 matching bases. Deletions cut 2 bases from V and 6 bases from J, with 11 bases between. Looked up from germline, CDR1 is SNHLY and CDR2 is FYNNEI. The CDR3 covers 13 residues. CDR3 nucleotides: TGTGCCAGCAGTGAATCCGGTCAGGGCGAGCAGTACTTC. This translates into CASSESGQGEQYF.

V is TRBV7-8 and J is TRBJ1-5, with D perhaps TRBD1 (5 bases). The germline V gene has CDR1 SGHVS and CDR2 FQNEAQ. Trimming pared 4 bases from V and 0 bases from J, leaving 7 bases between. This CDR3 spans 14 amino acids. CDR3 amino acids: CASSSQDSNQPQHF. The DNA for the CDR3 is TGTGCCAGCAGCTCACAGGATAGCAATCAGCCCCAGCATTTT.

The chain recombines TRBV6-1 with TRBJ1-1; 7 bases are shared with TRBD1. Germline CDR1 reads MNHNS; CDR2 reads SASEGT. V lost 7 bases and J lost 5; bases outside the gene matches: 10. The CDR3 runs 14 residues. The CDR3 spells CASTPDRRGTEAFF. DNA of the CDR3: TGTGCCAGCACACCGGACAGGAGGGGAACTGAAGCTTTCTTT.

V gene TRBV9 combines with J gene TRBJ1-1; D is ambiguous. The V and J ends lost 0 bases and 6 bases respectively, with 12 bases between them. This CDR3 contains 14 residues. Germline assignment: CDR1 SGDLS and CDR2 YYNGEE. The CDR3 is CASSVGGYGSEAFF. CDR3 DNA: TGTGCCAGCAGCGTAGGAGGGTATGGGTCTGAAGCTTTCTTT.

CDR3 protein: CASSQEKAGGPLAKNIQYF. The CDR3 DNA is TGTGCCAGCAGCCAGGAGAAAGCGGGGGGCCCCTTAGCCAAAAACATTCAGTACTTC. This chain uses TRBV4-2 with TRBJ2-4; 9 bases are a match to TRBD2. V dropped 3 bases and J dropped 0; count of bases not matched to a gene: 12. CDR3 length: 19 residues. Germline assignment: CDR1 LGHNA and CDR2 YNFKEQ.

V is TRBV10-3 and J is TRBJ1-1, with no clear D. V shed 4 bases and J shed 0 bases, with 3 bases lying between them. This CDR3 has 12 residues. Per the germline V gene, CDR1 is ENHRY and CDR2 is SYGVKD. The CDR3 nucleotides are TGTGCCATCAGTGCTTTGAACACTGAAGCTTTCTTT. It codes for CAISALNTEAFF.

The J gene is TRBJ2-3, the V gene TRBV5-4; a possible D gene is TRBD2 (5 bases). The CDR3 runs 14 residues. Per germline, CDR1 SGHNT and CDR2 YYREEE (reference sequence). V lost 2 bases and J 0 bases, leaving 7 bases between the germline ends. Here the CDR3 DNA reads TGTGCCAGCAGCTTCGGACTCAGCACAGATACGCAGTATTTT. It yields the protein CASSFGLSTDTQYF.

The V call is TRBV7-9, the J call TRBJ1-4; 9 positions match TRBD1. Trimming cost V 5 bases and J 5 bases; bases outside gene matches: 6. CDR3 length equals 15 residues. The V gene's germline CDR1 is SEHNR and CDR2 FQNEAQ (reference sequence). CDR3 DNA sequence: TGTGCCAGCAGCCCGGGACAGGGCGGGAATGAAAAACTGTTTTTT. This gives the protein CASSPGQGGNEKLFF.

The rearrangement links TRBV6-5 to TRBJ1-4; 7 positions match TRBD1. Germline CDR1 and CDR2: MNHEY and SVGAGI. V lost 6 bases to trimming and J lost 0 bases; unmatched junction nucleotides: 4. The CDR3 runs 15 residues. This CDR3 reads CASRKGQATNEKLFF. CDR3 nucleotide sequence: TGTGCCAGCAGAAAAGGACAGGCAACTAATGAAAAACTGTTTTTT.